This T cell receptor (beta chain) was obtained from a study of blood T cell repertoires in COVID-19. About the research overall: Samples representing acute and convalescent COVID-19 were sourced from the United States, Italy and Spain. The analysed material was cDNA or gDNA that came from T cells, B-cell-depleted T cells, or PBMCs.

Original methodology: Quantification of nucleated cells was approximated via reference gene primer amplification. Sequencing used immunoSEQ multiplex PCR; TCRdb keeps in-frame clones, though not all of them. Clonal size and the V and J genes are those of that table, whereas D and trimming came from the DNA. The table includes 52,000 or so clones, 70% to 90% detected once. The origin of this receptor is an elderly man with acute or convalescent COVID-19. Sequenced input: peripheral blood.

The CDR3 loop reads CASSIGGSGGITGELFF. DNA of the CDR3: TGTGCCAGTAGTATAGGAGGAAGCGGGGGAATCACCGGGGAGCTGTTTTTT. The rearrangement uses TRBV19 and TRBJ2-2, with 8 bases aligning to TRBD2. J was trimmed by 4 bases and V by 1 base; bases with no gene match: 8. There are 17 residues in the CDR3. The V gene's germline CDR1 is LNHDA and CDR2 SQIVND (reference sequence).